Below, 8 T cell receptor beta chains from the same sample are listed, as sequenced in a study of cytomegalovirus exposure and HLA in healthy donors. Amplification used 60 Vbeta primers and 13 Jbeta primers. TCRdb's table, derived via immunoSEQ multiplex PCR, lists solely in-frame clones and lacks some. This sample yields more than 80,000 clones, of which just under 70% are seen a single time; more than 2.5% belongs to the top ten. Sample: PBMCs. Receptors originate from a man aged 45-60 years in good health and CMV-seronegative.

J is TRBJ2-1 and V is TRBV11-2; maybe TRBD1 (7 bases). The germline V and J ends were trimmed by 3 bases and 7 bases, with 16 bases remaining between them. The CDR3 totals 15 residues. Germline V lookup: CDR1 SGHAT, CDR2 FQNNGV. The DNA of the CDR3 is TGTGCCAGCAGCTTCTGGTGGACAGGAGGGAATGAGCAGTTCTTC. Protein sequence: CASSFWWTGGNEQFF.

The J gene is TRBJ1-5, the V gene TRBV5-4, with D uncertain. Germline values: CDR1 SGHNT, CDR2 YYREEE (reference sequence). CDR3 size: 12 residues. Trimming removed 1 base from V and 5 bases from J, with 4 bases in between. The CDR3 DNA follows: TGTGCCAGCAGCTTGCCGGATCAGCCCCAGCATTTT. Protein: CASSLPDQPQHF. The entire variable domain, with the rest obtained from reference TRBV5-4 and TRBJ1-5, is as follows: ETGVTQSPTHLIKTRGQQVTLRCSSQSGHNTVSWYQQALGQGPQFIFQYYREEENGRGNFPPRFSGLQFPNYSSELNVNALELDDSALYLCASSLPDQPQHFGDGTRLSIL.

This chain joins TRBV7-6 and TRBJ2-5, with TRBD2 as a possible D gene (6 bases). The ends were cut back, 0 bases at V and 5 bases at J, with 19 bases in the middle. The CDR3 is 17 amino acids. CDR1 is SGHVS and CDR2 is FNYEAQ in the germline V gene. CDR3 nucleotides: TGTGCCAGCAGCTTAGCCGCCAATAGCGGTGACGGGGAGACCCAGTACTTC. Amino acid sequence: CASSLAANSGDGETQYF.

The chain couples TRBV7-9 to TRBJ2-5; 11 bases map to TRBD1. Germline V gene data show CDR1 as SEHNR and CDR2 as FQNEAQ (reference sequence). V was clipped by 3 bases and J by 3 bases; unmatched bases: 6. The CDR3 loop spans 16 amino acids. CDR3 nucleotide sequence: TGTGCCAGCAGCTTGCTCGGACAGGGGGCGAAAGAGACCCAGTACTTC. This sequence encodes CASSLLGQGAKETQYF.

This chain joins TRBV5-1 and TRBJ1-2; perhaps TRBD1 as D (6 bases). Looked up from germline, CDR1 is SGHRS and CDR2 is YFSETQ. The CDR3 consists of 14 residues. The ends were cut back, 4 bases at V and 5 bases at J, with 15 bases in the middle. CDR3 region: CASSTDSGAYGYTF. CDR3 coding DNA: TGCGCCAGCAGCACGGACAGTGGAGCATATGGCTACACCTTC.

V usage is TRBV2 and J usage is TRBJ1-1; D is perhaps TRBD1 (6 bases). The CDR3 length is 15 residues. Per the germline V gene, CDR1 is SNHLY and CDR2 is FYNNEI. V was clipped by 6 bases and J by 3 bases, with 17 bases between them. The CDR3: CASSLNTGFDTEAFF. CDR3 DNA: TGTGCCAGCAGCCTCAACACAGGGTTTGACACTGAAGCTTTCTTT.

This CDR3 reads CASSLVPAGLAGASYEQYF. The CDR3 coding sequence is TGTGCCAGCAGCTTAGTCCCCGCGGGGCTAGCGGGGGCCTCCTACGAGCAGTACTTC. The rearrangement uses TRBV7-6 and TRBJ2-7, with 10 positions matching TRBD2. Per germline, CDR1 SGHVS and CDR2 FNYEAQ. After removal of 1 base from V and 0 bases from J, the junction contained 12 bases not matched to a gene. This CDR3 region has 19 residues.

The rearrangement joins TRBV5-4 to TRBJ2-7, with 9 bases fitting TRBD1. The CDR3 loop spans 14 amino acids. Germline CDR1 is SGHNT and CDR2 is YYREEE (reference sequence). Losses at the gene ends were 5 bases for V and 4 bases for J; bases not matched to a gene: 7. The CDR3 reads CASRPRDREYEQYV. The CDR3 DNA reads TGTGCCAGCAGGCCACGGGACAGGGAGTACGAGCAGTACGTC.